These 24 T cell receptor beta chains came from one sample sequenced in a study of blood T cell repertoires in COVID-19. Clones were read by immunoSEQ multiplex PCR, and TCRdb kept only the in-frame ones, dropping some. The sample has around 160,000 clones, approximately 85% seen once. The sequencing sample was made of peripheral blood. These receptors all come from a woman aged 55-75 years with COVID-19, enrolled during active disease.

The rearrangement uses TRBV18 and TRBJ1-1; D is uncertain. Germline V CDR1 and CDR2: KGHSH, LQKENI. V was shortened by 3 bases and J by 0 bases, with 17 bases between the two germline ends. The CDR3 consists of 17 residues. CDR3 sequence reads: CASSPPARFSMNTEAFF. CDR3 coding DNA: TGTGCCAGCTCACCTCCCGCGCGGTTTTCCATGAACACTGAAGCTTTCTTT.

The rearrangement links TRBV4-1 to TRBJ1-5; a weak D match, TRBD1 (6 bases). This CDR3 comprises 15 residues. V gave up 0 bases and J gave up 7 bases, with 13 bases separating them. CDR1 and CDR2 (germline): MGHRA, YSYEKL. The CDR3 nucleotides are TGCGCCAGCAGCCAAGAAAGTGGGGGCGGGCAGCCCCAGCATTTT. Its protein product is CASSQESGGGQPQHF.

This chain joins TRBV3-1 (or the pseudogene TRBV3-2) and TRBJ2-3; the match to TRBD2 covers 8 bases. CDR3 length equals 13 residues. V lost 1 base and J lost 7; bases outside the gene matches: 1. Germline V CDR1 and CDR2: LGHDT, YNNKEL (reference sequence). The CDR3 is CASSQVAGNTQYF. DNA for the CDR3: TGTGCCAGCAGCCAAGTAGCGGGGAATACGCAGTATTTT.

The chain links TRBV30 to TRBJ2-2; TRBD1 agrees at 8 bases. This CDR3 is built from 14 residues. Trimming took 7 bases from V and 1 from J; bases not matched to a gene: 5. Germline CDR1 is GTSNPN and CDR2 is SVGIG (reference sequence). CDR3 loop: CASKDRVNTGELFF. Here the CDR3 DNA reads TGTGCCTCGAAGGACAGGGTGAACACCGGGGAGCTGTTTTTT.

The V call is TRBV7-2, the J call TRBJ1-3, with 8 bases fitting TRBD1. After removal of 2 bases from V and 1 base from J, the junction contained 7 bases not matched to a gene. Germline V gives CDR1 SGHTA, CDR2 FQGNSA. The CDR3 totals 17 residues. The CDR3 DNA is TGTGCCAGCAGCTTAACAGGGGGTATGGGTTCTGGAAACACCATATATTTT. Protein: CASSLTGGMGSGNTIYF.

The gene calls are TRBV7-8 and TRBJ1-5, with D maybe TRBD1 (5 bases). Germline V gene data show CDR1 as SGHVS and CDR2 as FQNEAQ. The V and J ends lost 6 bases and 2 bases respectively, with 11 bases between them. The CDR3 is 14 residues long. The CDR3 is CASRQGMGNQPQHF. The CDR3 nucleotides read TGTGCCAGCAGGCAGGGAATGGGCAATCAGCCCCAGCATTTT.

J is TRBJ2-1 and V is TRBV6-5; weak D call: TRBD2 (5 bases). The CDR3 consists of 15 residues. V was cut by 3 bases and J by 3 bases, with 12 bases left in between. Germline CDR1 and CDR2: MNHEY and SVGAGI. This chain's CDR3 is CASSYGLASYNEQFF. DNA for the CDR3: TGTGCCAGCAGTTATGGGCTAGCAAGCTACAATGAGCAGTTCTTC.

This chain links TRBV18 with TRBJ1-1; D unresolved. V lost 5 bases to trimming and J lost 5 bases, with 18 bases between them. The CDR3 is 15 residues long. CDR1 KGHSH and CDR2 LQKENI come from the germline V gene. This chain's CDR3 is CASSADPGVRTEAFF. As DNA, the CDR3 is TGTGCCAGCTCAGCCGACCCTGGTGTCAGGACTGAAGCTTTCTTT. The entire variable domain, with the rest obtained from reference TRBV18 and TRBJ1-1, is as follows: NAGVMQNPRHLVRRRGQEARLRCSPMKGHSHVYWYRQLPEEGLKFMVYLQKENIIDESGMPKERFSAEFPKEGPSILRIQQVVRGDSAAYFCASSADPGVRTEAFFGQGTRLTVV.

This clone was recorded at least ten times. CDR3 bases: TGTGCCAGCAGCGTTTCTAGAAGCGGGGGTAAGTCGAACACCGGGGAGCTGTTTTTT. Protein: CASSVSRSGGKSNTGELFF. The chain is built from TRBV9 and TRBJ2-2; 8 positions agree with TRBD2. The CDR3 length is 19 residues. Germline trimming cut 2 bases from V and 0 bases from J; bases unmatched to any gene: 12. Germline V gene data show CDR1 as SGDLS and CDR2 as YYNGEE.

The gene calls are TRBV18 and TRBJ1-3; possibly TRBD1 for D (5 bases). The CDR3 covers 15 residues. Germline lookup yields CDR1 KGHSH and CDR2 LQKENI. Between the trimmed V and J ends, which lost 3 bases and 4 bases, there was a span of 13 bases. CDR3 amino acids: CASSPIREAGNTIYF. For the CDR3, the DNA is TGTGCCAGCTCACCTATCAGGGAAGCCGGAAACACCATATATTTT.

This clone was recorded a few times. The chain uses TRBV9 and TRBJ2-2; 7 nucleotides line up with TRBD1. The CDR3 extends over 15 amino acids. The germline V gene encodes CDR1 SGDLS and CDR2 YYNGEE. Trimming removed 3 bases from V and 6 bases from J; junction bases left unmatched: 8. As DNA, the CDR3 is TGTGCCAGCAGCGGAACACAGGGGTTACCCGGGGAGCTGTTTTTT. It encodes CASSGTQGLPGELFF. The full variable domain, rest sourced from reference TRBV9 and TRBJ2-2, is DSGVTQTPKHLITATGQRVTLRCSPRSGDLSVYWYQQSLDQGLQFLIQYYNGEERAKGNILERFSAQQFPDLHSELNLSSLELGDSALYFCASSGTQGLPGELFFGEGSRLTVL.

DNA for the CDR3: TGTGCCAGCAGCCAAGGTTGGGGACTATCTGATGGAAACACCATATATTTT. Protein sequence: CASSQGWGLSDGNTIYF. The V and J genes are TRBV14 and TRBJ1-3; a possible D gene is TRBD1 (5 bases). The ends were cut back, 1 base at V and 3 bases at J, with 16 bases in the middle. CDR1 is SGHDN and CDR2 is FVKESK in the germline V gene. The CDR3 has 17 residues.

The V and J genes are TRBV5-1 and TRBJ1-2, with D possibly TRBD1 on 5 matching bases. Trimming left V 0 bases short and J 4 bases short, with 7 bases between. The CDR3 runs to 13 residues. Germline values: CDR1 SGHRS, CDR2 YFSETQ. The CDR3: CASSLAGGYGYTF. The CDR3 DNA reads TGCGCCAGCAGCTTGGCCGGGGGCTATGGCTACACCTTC.

The V gene is TRBV18, the J gene TRBJ2-2; the match to TRBD1 covers 7 bases. CDR1 and CDR2 from the germline V gene are KGHSH and LQKENI. V shed 5 bases, J shed 6 bases, and the junction held 3 bases outside the gene matches. This CDR3 comprises 13 residues. CDR3 region: CASSTGTAGELFF. The DNA of the CDR3 is TGTGCCAGCTCAACCGGGACAGCCGGGGAGCTGTTTTTT.

This rearrangement joins TRBV23-1 to TRBJ2-3; weak D call: TRBD2 (6 bases). TRBV23-1 qualifies as an ORF whose function is uncertain. This CDR3 has 13 amino acids. Trimming left V 6 bases short and J 5 bases short, with 12 bases between. The DNA of the CDR3 is TGCGCCAGCAGACTCTTGGGGGGAGATACGCAGTATTTT. This sequence encodes CASRLLGGDTQYF.

The V call is TRBV27, the J call TRBJ1-5; no clear D gene. V was clipped by 0 bases and J by 5 bases, with 11 bases between them. The CDR3 is 15 residues long. Germline V CDR1 and CDR2: MNHEY, SMNVEV (reference sequence). The CDR3, as DNA: TGTGCCAGCAGTTTATCGGGCGGGCGGGATCAGCCCCAGCATTTT. Translated: CASSLSGGRDQPQHF.

The chain is built from TRBV7-2 and TRBJ1-5, with a tentative D call TRBD1 (6 bases). The CDR3 loop spans 14 amino acids. In germline, CDR1 is SGHTA, CDR2 FQGNSA. Trimming took off 4 bases at V and 0 bases at J, with 7 bases between the two ends. The CDR3 DNA sequence: TGTGCCAGCAGCTCAGGGGATAGCAATCAGCCCCAGCATTTT. It is translated as CASSSGDSNQPQHF.

This chain connects TRBV6-2 or TRBV6-3 to TRBJ2-5; 8 bases agree with TRBD1. This CDR3 contains 15 residues. Germline V lookup: CDR1 MNHEY, CDR2 SVGEGT. The V segment lost 2 bases and the J segment 3 bases; nucleotides outside the gene matches: 5. CDR3 DNA sequence: TGTGCCAGCAGTTACGATGGACAGGGCGAAGAGACCCAGTACTTC. This sequence encodes CASSYDGQGEETQYF.

Only a few counts were recorded for this clone. V is TRBV5-1 and J is TRBJ1-6, with 7 bases lining up with TRBD1. Trimming at V came to 5 bases and at J to 0 bases, leaving 8 bases not matched to a gene. This CDR3 spans 17 amino acids. The germline gives CDR1 SGHRS, CDR2 YFSETQ. Written as DNA, the CDR3 is TGCGCCAGCAGACGACAGGGTGTTACCTCCTATAATTCACCCCTCCACTTT. Encoded protein: CASRRQGVTSYNSPLHF. The variable domain in full, with the rest retrieved from reference TRBV5-1 and TRBJ1-6, is KAGVTQTPRYLIKTRGQQVTLSCSPISGHRSVSWYQQTPGQGLQFLFEYFSETQRNKGNFPGRFSGRQFSNSRSEMNVSTLELGDSALYLCASRRQGVTSYNSPLHFGNGTRLTVT.

The rearrangement joins TRBV3-1 (or the pseudogene TRBV3-2) to TRBJ1-1; D is ambiguous. V lost 6 bases and J lost 0, with 8 bases in between. Germline CDR1 is LGHDT and CDR2 is YNNKEL (reference sequence). CDR3 length equals 13 residues. CDR3 DNA: TGTGCCAGCAGTCGCAGGATGAACACTGAAGCTTTCTTT. Translating gives CASSRRMNTEAFF.

This clone appeared a single time. The chain has TRBV9 and TRBJ2-1; 7 bases match TRBD1. Trimming took 6 bases from V and 10 from J; bases not matched to a gene: 16. Germline loops: CDR1 SGDLS, CDR2 YYNGEE. The CDR3 consists of 15 residues. As DNA, the CDR3 is TGTGCCAGCACCCTGAACTACCTACAGGGGAACGAGCAGTTCTTC. The encoded protein is CASTLNYLQGNEQFF.

Only one count was recorded for this clone. The chain employs TRBV4-3 and TRBJ1-1; D gene uncertain. V lost 0 bases and J 7 bases, leaving 9 bases between the germline ends. This CDR3 region has 13 residues. CDR1 and CDR2 (germline): LGHNA, YSLEER. The DNA for the CDR3 is TGCGCCAGCAGCCAAGATTGGCGGGATGAAGCTTTCTTT. Protein sequence: CASSQDWRDEAFF.

The chain employs TRBV24-1 and TRBJ2-5; TRBD2 aligns across 13 bases. Germline CDR1 KGHDR, CDR2 SFDVKD. The CDR3 has 16 amino acids. The V segment lost 4 bases and the J segment 7 bases; nucleotides outside the gene matches: 8. CDR3 sequence reads: CATSETSGGRRGTQYF. Written as DNA, the CDR3 is TGTGCCACCAGTGAGACTAGCGGGGGGCGGAGGGGGACCCAGTACTTC.

V usage is TRBV7-2 and J usage is TRBJ1-5; the D is unclear. Germline V CDR1 and CDR2: SGHTA, FQGNSA. This CDR3 region has 15 residues. V dropped 2 bases and J dropped 1 base, with 9 bases sitting between them. The chain's CDR3 is CASSLSRVSNQPQHF. In DNA form, the CDR3 reads TGTGCCAGCAGCTTATCGAGGGTGAGCAATCAGCCCCAGCATTTT. The full variable domain, its missing parts supplied by reference TRBV7-2 and TRBJ1-5, is GAGVSQSPSNKVTEKGKDVELRCDPISGHTALYWYRQSLGQGLEFLIYFQGNSAPDKSGLPSDRFSAERTGGSVSTLTIQRTQQEDSAVYLCASSLSRVSNQPQHFGDGTRLSIL.